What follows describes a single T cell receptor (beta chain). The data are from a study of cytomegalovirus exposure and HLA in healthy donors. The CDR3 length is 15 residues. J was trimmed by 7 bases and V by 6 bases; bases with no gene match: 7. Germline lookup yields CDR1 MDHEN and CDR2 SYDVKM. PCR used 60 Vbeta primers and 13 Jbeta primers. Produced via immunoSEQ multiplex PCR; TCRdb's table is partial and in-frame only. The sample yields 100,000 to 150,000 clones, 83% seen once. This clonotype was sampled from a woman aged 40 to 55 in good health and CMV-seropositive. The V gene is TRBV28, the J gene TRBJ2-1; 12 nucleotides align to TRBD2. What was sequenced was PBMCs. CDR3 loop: CASRLTSGGWNEQFF. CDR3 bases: TGTGCCAGCAGACTCACTAGCGGGGGGTGGAATGAGCAGTTCTTC.